This TCR beta chain was retrieved from a study of CXCR3-negative and CXCR3-positive naive CD8 T cells. Turning to the study itself: Cumulative TRB read yield was 130 million to 150 million, averaging about 1.5 +/- 0.3 million per library.

The libraries of TRB cDNA were prepared using 5' RACE with UMI labels. TCRdb reprocessed the 5' RACE reads and reports one entry per CDR3 protein, with no DNA. The listing records about 94,000 distinct CDR3 sequences. General observations from the study: Memory cells differed in TRBV-TRBJ usage, but naive CXCR3-negative and CXCR3-positive cells had similar usage. CXCR3-positive naive cells carried more hydrophobic TRB CDR3s than CXCR3-negative naive cells did.

The CDR3 totals 14 residues. The V gene's germline CDR1 is SGHRS and CDR2 YFSETQ. Note on this clonotype: Its target is not known.

Input material: naive CXCR3+ CD8+ T cells from blood. Subset reported: CD45RO-CCR7+CD27+CD95- naive CD8+ T cells expressing CXCR3 (TNR3+). This receptor was identified in a human donor in good health. Some clones in this sample may be carry-over from other donors' samples. J is TRBJ2-5 and V is TRBV5-1; TCRdb's D gene call, TRBD1, goes unchecked for lack of DNA. The CDR3: CASRGDSAVQAQYF. Full variable domain (missing parts from reference TRBV5-1 and TRBJ2-5): KAGVTQTPRYLIKTRGQQVTLSCSPISGHRSVSWYQQTPGQGLQFLFEYFSETQRNKGNFPGRFSGRQFSNSRSEMNVSTLELGDSALYLCASRGDSAVQAQYFGPGTRLLVL.